This TCR beta chain was sequenced in a study of post-analysis software for immune sequencing data. Across the whole study: The disease courses covered relapsing-remitting, secondary progressive and progressive-relapsing multiple sclerosis. General study results and limits: TRBV segments more frequent in patients than in controls numbered roughly five and included TRBV5-6, TRBV5-1 and TRBV20-1.

V was clipped by 1 base and J by 8 bases; unmatched bases: 7. The CDR3 runs to 15 residues. The germline V gene encodes CDR1 LNHDA and CDR2 SQIVND (reference sequence). Unique molecular identifiers were carried by the TCR beta cDNA libraries. TCRdb re-called the PCR reads through MiXCR, storing one row per CDR3 protein. Of some 890,000 distinct CDR3 sequences in the sample, approximately 53% are singletons; the top ten hold about 4.8%. As for this clonotype: What it recognizes is unknown.

Sequenced: blood. The chain employs TRBV19 and TRBJ2-1; 8 positions agree with TRBD2. The sequence was obtained from a girl between 10 and 17 years old with multiple sclerosis. Here the CDR3 DNA reads TGTGCCAGTAGTATAGGGCGGGGGGCCCCCTATGAGCAGTTCTTC. Translation gives CASSIGRGAPYEQFF.